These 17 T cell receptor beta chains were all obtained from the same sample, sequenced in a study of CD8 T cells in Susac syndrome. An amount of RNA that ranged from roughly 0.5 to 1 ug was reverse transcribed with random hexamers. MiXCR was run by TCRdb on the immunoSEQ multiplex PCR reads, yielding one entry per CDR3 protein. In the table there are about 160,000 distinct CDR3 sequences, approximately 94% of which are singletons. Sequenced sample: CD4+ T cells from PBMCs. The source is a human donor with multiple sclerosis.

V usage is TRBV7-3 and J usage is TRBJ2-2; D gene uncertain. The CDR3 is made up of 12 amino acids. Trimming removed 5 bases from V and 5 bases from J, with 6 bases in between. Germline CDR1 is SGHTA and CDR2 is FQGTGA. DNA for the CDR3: TGTGCCAGCAGCGACATGACCGGGGAGCTGTTTTTT. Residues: CASSDMTGELFF.

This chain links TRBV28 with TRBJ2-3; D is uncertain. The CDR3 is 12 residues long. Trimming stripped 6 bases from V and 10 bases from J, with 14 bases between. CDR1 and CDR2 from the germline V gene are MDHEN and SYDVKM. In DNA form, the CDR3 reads TGTGCCAGCAGGTCTCACGGACGGCCGCAGTATTTT. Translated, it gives CASRSHGRPQYF.

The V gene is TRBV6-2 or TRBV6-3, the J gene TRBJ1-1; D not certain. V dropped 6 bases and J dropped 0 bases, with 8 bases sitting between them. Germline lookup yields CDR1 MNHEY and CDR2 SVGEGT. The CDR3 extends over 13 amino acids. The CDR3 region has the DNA TGTGCCAGCAGCGGGCAGATGAACACTGAAGCTTTCTTT. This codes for CASSGQMNTEAFF.

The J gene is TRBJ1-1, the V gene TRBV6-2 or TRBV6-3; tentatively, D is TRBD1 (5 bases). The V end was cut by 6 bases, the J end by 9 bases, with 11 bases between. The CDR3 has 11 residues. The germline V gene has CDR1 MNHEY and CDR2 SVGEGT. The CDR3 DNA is TGTGCCAGCAGATTCAGGACACAAGCTTTCTTT. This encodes CASRFRTQAFF.

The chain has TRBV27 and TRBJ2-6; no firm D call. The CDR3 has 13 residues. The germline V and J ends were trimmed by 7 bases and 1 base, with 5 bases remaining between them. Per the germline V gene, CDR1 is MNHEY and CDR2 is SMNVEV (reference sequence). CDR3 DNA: TGTGCCAGCAAAAGGTCTGGGGCCAACGTCCTGACTTTC. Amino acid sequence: CASKRSGANVLTF.

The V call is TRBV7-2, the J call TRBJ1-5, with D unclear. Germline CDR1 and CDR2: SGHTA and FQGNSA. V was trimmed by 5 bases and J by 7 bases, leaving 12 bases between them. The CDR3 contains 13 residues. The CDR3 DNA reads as TGTGCCAGCAGCCACGGCCCCGGACAGCCCCAGCATTTT. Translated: CASSHGPGQPQHF.

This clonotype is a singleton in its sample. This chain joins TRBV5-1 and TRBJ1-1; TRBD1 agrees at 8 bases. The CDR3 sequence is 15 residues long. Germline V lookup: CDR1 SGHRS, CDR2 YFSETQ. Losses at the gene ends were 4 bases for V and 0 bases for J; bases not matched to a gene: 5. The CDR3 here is CASSAQGAMNTEAFF. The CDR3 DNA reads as TGCGCCAGCAGCGCGCAGGGGGCGATGAACACTGAAGCTTTCTTT.

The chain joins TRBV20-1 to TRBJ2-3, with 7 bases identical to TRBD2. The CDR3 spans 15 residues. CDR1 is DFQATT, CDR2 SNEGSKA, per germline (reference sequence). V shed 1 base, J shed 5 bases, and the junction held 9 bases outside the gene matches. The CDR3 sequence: CSARVSAGVGDTQYF. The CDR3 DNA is TGCAGTGCTAGAGTGTCGGCGGGAGTGGGAGATACGCAGTATTTT.

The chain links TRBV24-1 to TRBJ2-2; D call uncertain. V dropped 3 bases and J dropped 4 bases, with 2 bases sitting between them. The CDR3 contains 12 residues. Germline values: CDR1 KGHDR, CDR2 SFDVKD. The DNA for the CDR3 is TGTGCCACCAGTGATCGCACCGGGGAGCTGTTTTTT. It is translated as CATSDRTGELFF.

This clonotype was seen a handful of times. The CDR3 protein is CASSLGQSNYGYTF. The CDR3 DNA sequence: TGTGCCAGCTCACTCGGACAGTCTAACTATGGCTACACCTTC. This chain uses TRBV18 with TRBJ1-2; D possibly corresponds to TRBD1 (6 bases). In germline, CDR1 is KGHSH, CDR2 LQKENI. V was shortened by 4 bases and J by 0 bases, with 9 bases between the two germline ends. This CDR3 region has 14 residues.

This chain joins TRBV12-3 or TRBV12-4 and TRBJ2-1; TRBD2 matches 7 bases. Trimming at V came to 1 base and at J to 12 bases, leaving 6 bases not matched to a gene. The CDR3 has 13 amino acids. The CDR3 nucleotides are TGTGCCAGCAGTTTAGAGGGCGGGAGAAGGCAGTTCTTC. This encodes CASSLEGGRRQFF.

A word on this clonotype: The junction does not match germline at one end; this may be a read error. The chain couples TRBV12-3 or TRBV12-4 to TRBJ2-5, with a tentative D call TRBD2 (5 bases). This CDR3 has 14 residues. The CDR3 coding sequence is TGTGCCAGCGGTTTGCGGGTGGGAGAAGAGACCCAGTACTTC. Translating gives CASGLRVGEETQYF.

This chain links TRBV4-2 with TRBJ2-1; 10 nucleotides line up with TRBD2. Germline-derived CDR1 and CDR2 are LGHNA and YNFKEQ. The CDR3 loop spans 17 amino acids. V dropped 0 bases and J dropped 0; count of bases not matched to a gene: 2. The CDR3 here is CASSQESSGSSYNEQFF. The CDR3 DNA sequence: TGTGCCAGCAGCCAAGAGTCTAGCGGGAGCTCCTACAATGAGCAGTTCTTC.

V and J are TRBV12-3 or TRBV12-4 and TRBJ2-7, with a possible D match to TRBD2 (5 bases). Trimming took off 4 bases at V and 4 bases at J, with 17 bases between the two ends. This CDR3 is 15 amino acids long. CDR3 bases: TGTGCCAGCAGTTCGACCCCCAGCGGCGTTTACGAGCAGTACTTC. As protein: CASSSTPSGVYEQYF.

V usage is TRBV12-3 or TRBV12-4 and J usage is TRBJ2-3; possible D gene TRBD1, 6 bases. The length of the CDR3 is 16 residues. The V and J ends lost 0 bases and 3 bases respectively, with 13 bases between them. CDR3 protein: CASSLAQARGTDTQYF. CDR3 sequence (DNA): TGTGCCAGCAGTTTAGCTCAAGCCAGGGGAACAGATACGCAGTATTTT.

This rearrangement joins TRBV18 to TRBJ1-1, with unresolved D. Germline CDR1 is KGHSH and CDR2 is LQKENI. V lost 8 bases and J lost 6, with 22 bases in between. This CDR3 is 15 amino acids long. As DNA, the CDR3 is TGTGCCAGCCAGTGGAGGAGCGGTCCGGACTCTGAAGCTTTCTTT. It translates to CASQWRSGPDSEAFF.

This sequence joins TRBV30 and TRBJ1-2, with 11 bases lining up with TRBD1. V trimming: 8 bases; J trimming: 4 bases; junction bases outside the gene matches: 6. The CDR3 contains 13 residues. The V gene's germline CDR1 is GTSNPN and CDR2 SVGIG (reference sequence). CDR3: CAGQGAGSYGYTF. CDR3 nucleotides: TGTGCCGGACAGGGGGCAGGGTCCTATGGCTACACCTTC.